Below, 14 T cell receptor beta chains from the same sample are listed, as sequenced in a study of cytomegalovirus exposure and HLA in healthy donors. PCR primers comprised 60 Vbeta and 13 Jbeta primers. Only in-frame clones appear in the TCRdb table, and some are missing; sequencing was by immunoSEQ multiplex PCR. Altogether 120,000 to 150,000 clones are present, more than 60% being singletons, with the ten largest covering less than 2%. Sequenced sample: PBMCs. Receptors originate from a male donor in good health and CMV-seronegative.

The V and J genes are TRBV9 and TRBJ1-3; 7 bases fit TRBD1. CDR3 length equals 14 residues. CDR1 SGDLS and CDR2 YYNGEE come from the germline V gene. With V trimmed by 4 bases and J by 2 bases, 3 bases remained unmatched. The CDR3 nucleotides read TGTGCCAGCAGCACAGGGGAGCCTGGAAACACCATATATTTT. It yields the protein CASSTGEPGNTIYF. Full variable domain (outside the CDR3, taken from reference TRBV9 and TRBJ1-3): DSGVTQTPKHLITATGQRVTLRCSPRSGDLSVYWYQQSLDQGLQFLIQYYNGEERAKGNILERFSAQQFPDLHSELNLSSLELGDSALYFCASSTGEPGNTIYFGEGSWLTVV.

The chain joins TRBV2 to TRBJ1-4; D ambiguous. Trimming pared 4 bases from V and 8 bases from J, leaving 14 bases between. In germline, CDR1 is SNHLY, CDR2 FYNNEI. The length of the CDR3 is 14 residues. Here the CDR3 reads CASSAITRREKLFF. In nucleotides, the CDR3 is TGTGCCAGCAGTGCTATCACTAGGAGGGAAAAACTGTTTTTT.

CDR3 bases: TGTGCCAGCGGCAGGGGTGACTATGGCTACACCTTC. It codes for CASGRGDYGYTF. The genes are TRBV7-9 and TRBJ1-2; maybe TRBD1 (6 bases). Trimming left V 8 bases short and J 3 bases short, with 10 bases between. The CDR3 contains 12 residues. Germline CDR1 and CDR2: SEHNR and FQNEAQ (reference sequence).

This clone was detected only a few times. This chain links TRBV4-1 with TRBJ2-7; 9 bases line up with TRBD2. V trimming: 5 bases; J trimming: 0 bases; junction bases outside the gene matches: 8. In germline, CDR1 is MGHRA, CDR2 YSYEKL. The CDR3 totals 16 residues. CDR3 bases: TGCGCCAGCAGCTCTCTAGCGGGGTCTCTCTCCTACGAGCAGTACTTC. Its translation is CASSSLAGSLSYEQYF.

This chain links TRBV9 with TRBJ1-6, with 7 bases identical to TRBD1. The CDR3 is 16 amino acids. CDR1 SGDLS and CDR2 YYNGEE come from the germline V gene. The V segment lost 0 bases and the J segment 3 bases; nucleotides outside the gene matches: 3. The CDR3 reads CASSVGQGSYNSPLHF. DNA for the CDR3: TGTGCCAGCAGCGTAGGACAGGGAAGCTATAATTCACCCCTCCACTTT. Based on the CDR3 plus reference TRBV9 and TRBJ1-6, the full variable domain is DSGVTQTPKHLITATGQRVTLRCSPRSGDLSVYWYQQSLDQGLQFLIQYYNGEERAKGNILERFSAQQFPDLHSELNLSSLELGDSALYFCASSVGQGSYNSPLHFGNGTRLTVT.

The chain carries TRBV18 and TRBJ1-5; TRBD1 matches at 7 bases. CDR3 length: 19 residues. From germline, CDR1 is KGHSH and CDR2 LQKENI. With 4 bases clipped from V and 2 bases from J, the junction kept 17 bases outside the gene matches. CDR3 DNA: TGTGCCAGCTCACTAAGCCTTTTACAGGGGACGGGGGGCAATCAGCCCCAGCATTTT. It translates to CASSLSLLQGTGGNQPQHF.

This clone was picked up one time. The V and J genes are TRBV7-2 and TRBJ2-1; 7 bases align to TRBD2. The CDR3 extends over 14 amino acids. V lost 4 bases, J lost 8 bases, and 8 bases stayed unmatched. CDR1 and CDR2 (germline): SGHTA, FQGNSA. The CDR3 sequence: CASSSPGLPHEQFF. Here the CDR3 DNA reads TGTGCCAGCAGCTCCCCGGGACTACCCCATGAGCAGTTCTTC.

The chain carries TRBV19 and TRBJ1-2, with D unclear. The CDR3 extends over 12 amino acids. The germline V gene encodes CDR1 LNHDA and CDR2 SQIVND (reference sequence). V was shortened by 3 bases and J by 5 bases, with 7 bases between the two germline ends. This CDR3 reads CASSITGYGYTF. DNA of the CDR3: TGTGCCAGTAGTATTACGGGGTATGGCTACACCTTC.

This clone was counted between two and nine times. The chain is built from TRBV28 and TRBJ1-3; D uncertain. The CDR3 is 14 residues long. V was pared by 5 bases and J by 0 bases, with 8 bases between. The germline gives CDR1 MDHEN, CDR2 SYDVKM. The CDR3 spells CASSLTYSGNTIYF. The CDR3 bases are TGTGCCAGCAGTCTCACATACTCTGGAAACACCATATATTTT.

As regards this clone: At one end, the junction sequence differs from germline, possibly due to a read error. The chain couples TRBV19 to TRBJ1-2; D perhaps matches TRBD1 (6 bases). There are 15 residues in the CDR3. CDR1 and CDR2 from the germline V gene are LNHDA and SQIVND (reference sequence). CDR3 amino acids: CSSSRTMGRGDGYTF. The CDR3, as DNA: TGTTCCAGTAGCCGGACGATGGGCAGGGGAGATGGCTACACCTTC.

The rearrangement joins TRBV6-5 to TRBJ2-7, with a possible D match to TRBD1 (5 bases). V lost 0 bases, J lost 4 bases, and 13 bases lay in between. Germline values: CDR1 MNHEY, CDR2 SVGAGI. This CDR3 region has 15 residues. CDR3 bases: TGTGCCAGCAGTTACTCGGGGCAGGGAATGTACGAGCAGTACTTC. Translating it yields CASSYSGQGMYEQYF.

The table lists this clone with a few counts. The V gene is TRBV4-3, the J gene TRBJ1-4; D ambiguous. V was clipped by 0 bases and J by 2 bases, with 7 bases between them. CDR1 LGHNA and CDR2 YSLEER come from the germline V gene. This CDR3 has 15 amino acids. The CDR3 sequence: CASSQDAGTNEKLFF. The CDR3 nucleotides are TGCGCCAGCAGCCAAGATGCGGGGACTAATGAAAAACTGTTTTTT.

V and J are TRBV9 and TRBJ1-5; D is unclear. Trimming took off 5 bases at V and 0 bases at J, with 9 bases between the two ends. CDR3 length equals 14 residues. CDR1 is SGDLS and CDR2 is YYNGEE in the germline V gene. The CDR3 loop reads CASSREDSNQPQHF. Written as DNA, the CDR3 is TGTGCCAGCAGTAGGGAGGATAGCAATCAGCCCCAGCATTTT.

This clone showed up just once. CDR3 DNA: TGTGCCAGTAGTATAGGACAGGGGCTTTATGGCTACACCTTC. Protein product: CASSIGQGLYGYTF. The chain recombines TRBV19 with TRBJ1-2; 8 bases line up with TRBD1. The CDR3 spans 14 residues. Per germline, CDR1 LNHDA and CDR2 SQIVND (reference sequence). V was pared by 1 base and J by 5 bases, with 3 bases of the junction left unmatched.